The T cell receptor beta chain under discussion was sequenced for a study of early T cells in non-severe SARS-CoV-2 infection. About the research overall: Chains were not paired, and sequencing was done on bulk RNA from unsorted whole blood.

V gave up 3 bases and J gave up 7 bases, with 12 bases separating them. CDR3 size: 13 residues. The V gene's germline CDR1 is SGHAT and CDR2 FQNNGV. General study results and limits: Private and CD4 specificities were missed by VDJdb matching, skewed to anti-spike CD8.

As part of library construction, unique molecular identifiers were attached to individual cDNA molecules. From the 5' RACE reads, TCRdb called clonotypes with MiXCR, one entry per CDR3 protein. The repertoire holds roughly 80,000 distinct CDR3 sequences, with approximately 11% as singletons. This clonotype was observed a handful of times. The antigen is not known. This chain joins TRBV11-2 and TRBJ1-1; maybe TRBD1 (6 bases). Source: whole blood, taken at baseline. The TCR was taken from an adult who was a healthcare worker with PCR-confirmed SARS-CoV-2 infection or an uninfected control (not recorded which). The CDR3 DNA follows: TGTGCCAGCAGCTTGCCCGGACAGAGTGAAGCTTTCTTT. Translation: CASSLPGQSEAFF.